A single sample gave rise to the 22 T cell receptor beta chains below, sequenced in a study of PD-L1 blockade in urothelial cancer. The protocol was immunoSEQ multiplex PCR, while the TCRdb copy is restricted to in-frame clones and leaves out a portion. The sample yields approximately 93,000 clones, approximately 87% seen once. As to time point: peripheral blood 6 weeks after treatment start. This specimen consisted of PBMCs, obtained around atezolizumab (anti-PD-L1) treatment. All receptors derive from a man between 65 and 85 years old with urothelial cancer.

This clone was observed a few times. The chain uses TRBV9 and TRBJ2-1; 7 bases fit TRBD1. Germline CDR1 reads SGDLS; CDR2 reads YYNGEE. The trim removed 4 bases at V and 7 bases at J, leaving 8 bases unmatched. This CDR3 contains 14 residues. The CDR3 here is CASSPGTAGNEQFF. The CDR3 DNA sequence: TGTGCCAGCAGCCCGGGGACAGCTGGAAATGAGCAGTTCTTC.

The V gene is TRBV7-2, the J gene TRBJ2-7, with unresolved D. Per germline, CDR1 SGHTA and CDR2 FQGNSA. Trimming pared 5 bases from V and 1 base from J, leaving 3 bases between. The CDR3 covers 11 residues. The CDR3 protein is CASSLSYEQYF. In DNA form, the CDR3 reads TGTGCCAGCAGCCTTTCCTACGAGCAGTACTTC. Based on the CDR3 plus reference TRBV7-2 and TRBJ2-7, the full variable domain is GAGVSQSPSNKVTEKGKDVELRCDPISGHTALYWYRQSLGQGLEFLIYFQGNSAPDKSGLPSDRFSAERTGGSVSTLTIQRTQQEDSAVYLCASSLSYEQYFGPGTRLTVT.

The V call is TRBV10-3, the J call TRBJ2-3, with D perhaps matching TRBD1 (7 bases). The CDR3 covers 14 residues. Germline CDR1 and CDR2: ENHRY and SYGVKD. V lost 10 bases, J lost 4 bases, and 18 bases lay in between. CDR3: CATQGRLEADTQYF. The CDR3 nucleotides are TGTGCCACACAGGGGAGGCTCGAGGCAGATACGCAGTATTTT.

DNA for the CDR3: TGCAGCGTTGCGAACAGGGCAGACGGGGAGCTGTTTTTT. The encoded protein is CSVANRADGELFF. The chain carries TRBV29-1 and TRBJ2-2; possibly TRBD1 for D (6 bases). The germline gives CDR1 SQVTM, CDR2 ANQGSEA. Trimming removed 4 bases at V and 7 bases at J, with 13 bases between. The CDR3 spans 13 residues.

The chain is built from TRBV19 and TRBJ1-2, with 10 bases matching TRBD1. CDR1 and CDR2 from the germline V gene are LNHDA and SQIVND (reference sequence). The CDR3 loop spans 14 amino acids. Trimming removed 7 bases from V and 8 bases from J; junction bases left unmatched: 10. DNA for the CDR3: TGTGCCAGTACTCGGGGACAGGGGACTGGGGGCTACACCTTC. Translating gives CASTRGQGTGGYTF.

This clone was recorded only once. The chain's CDR3 is CASSNYHTSLGGNQPQHF. In DNA, the CDR3 is TGTGCCAGCAGCAATTACCATACCTCGTTAGGGGGCAATCAGCCCCAGCATTTT. The chain employs TRBV21-1 and TRBJ1-5; the D call of TRBD1 is as the table states it, not checked on the DNA. TRBV21-1 is recorded as a pseudogene. The length of the CDR3 is 18 residues.

This chain links TRBV18 with TRBJ1-2, with D perhaps matching TRBD1 (5 bases). Trimming removed 0 bases from V and 6 bases from J, with 14 bases in between. This CDR3 spans 15 amino acids. Germline V gives CDR1 KGHSH, CDR2 LQKENI. CDR3 residues: CASSPPGRGVDGYTF. As DNA, the CDR3 is TGTGCCAGCTCACCACCGGGGAGGGGAGTAGATGGCTACACCTTC.

The chain uses TRBV19 and TRBJ2-5; 9 positions agree with TRBD2. With V trimmed by 5 bases and J by 5 bases, 9 bases remained unmatched. The CDR3 loop spans 15 amino acids. Germline CDR1 reads LNHDA; CDR2 reads SQIVND (reference sequence). The CDR3 DNA reads TGTGCCAGTAGTTCCCAAGCGGGAGGTGGGGAGACCCAGTACTTC. Encoded protein: CASSSQAGGGETQYF.

This CDR3 reads CASSLAGVGDTQYF. The CDR3 nucleotides read TGTGCCAGCAGCCTAGCGGGGGTGGGAGATACGCAGTATTTT. The chain uses TRBV6-1 and TRBJ2-3; 10 nucleotides align to TRBD2. V dropped 6 bases and J dropped 5; count of bases not matched to a gene: 5. CDR1 is MNHNS, CDR2 SASEGT, per germline. This CDR3 has 14 amino acids.

The V and J genes are TRBV14 and TRBJ2-1; D perhaps matches TRBD1 (6 bases). CDR3 size: 17 residues. CDR1 is SGHDN and CDR2 is FVKESK in the germline V gene. V was trimmed by 4 bases and J by 3 bases, leaving 19 bases between them. The CDR3 sequence: CASSRPGGRVYYNEQFF. The DNA for the CDR3 is TGTGCCAGCAGCCGCCCTGGGGGCAGGGTGTACTACAATGAGCAGTTCTTC.

This chain uses TRBV5-4 with TRBJ1-2; TRBD1 matches 12 bases. CDR1 is SGHNT and CDR2 is YYREEE in the germline V gene (reference sequence). This CDR3 comprises 17 residues. V lost 0 bases to trimming and J lost 3 bases; unmatched junction nucleotides: 6. CDR3 nucleotides: TGTGCCAGCAGCTTGGCGGAGGGGACAGGGGGCGACTATGGCTACACCTTC. This codes for CASSLAEGTGGDYGYTF.

This clone was seen once. The chain uses TRBV7-3 and TRBJ2-5; 7 bases are shared with TRBD1. The CDR3 is 13 residues long. CDR1 and CDR2 (germline): SGHTA, FQGTGA. The junction had 5 bases not matched to a gene; V was cut back by 5 bases and J by 5 bases. CDR3 region: CASSALQGETQYF. CDR3 nucleotides: TGTGCCAGCAGCGCGTTACAGGGGGAGACCCAGTACTTC.

The V gene is TRBV15, the J gene TRBJ2-5; tentative D call: TRBD2 (5 bases). The CDR3 is 14 residues long. Germline CDR1 is LNHNV and CDR2 is YYDKDF (reference sequence). V was pared by 0 bases and J by 5 bases, with 10 bases between. For the CDR3, the DNA is TGTGCCACCAGCAGAGAGGTAGCGACCGAGACCCAGTACTTC. Its translation is CATSREVATETQYF.

The chain employs TRBV7-2 and TRBJ2-3, with TRBD2 matching 8 bases. From germline, CDR1 is SGHTA and CDR2 FQGNSA. V lost 2 bases to trimming and J lost 2 bases; unmatched junction nucleotides: 6. The CDR3 loop spans 16 amino acids. The CDR3 sequence: CASSLRTSIFTDTQYF. CDR3 in DNA: TGTGCCAGCAGCTTACGGACTAGCATCTTCACAGATACGCAGTATTTT.

V and J are TRBV21-1 and TRBJ2-7; the tabulated D call, TRBD2, remains unverified against the DNA. TRBV21-1 is reported as a pseudogene. This CDR3 region has 14 residues. Written as DNA, the CDR3 is TGTGCCAGCATAGGTAGGACCAGGAGGTACGAGCAGTACTTC. Residues: CASIGRTRRYEQYF.

The CDR3 nucleotides read TGCGCCAGCAGCTCCGACCAACAGGAGCAGTTCTTC. Translating gives CASSSDQQEQFF. V and J are TRBV5-1 and TRBJ2-1; D is unclear. The V end was cut by 3 bases, the J end by 10 bases, with 11 bases between. The CDR3 length is 12 residues. The germline CDR1 and CDR2 sequences are SGHRS and YFSETQ.

The chain joins TRBV25-1 to TRBJ2-2; possibly TRBD2 for D (5 bases). V lost 7 bases and J lost 4, with 13 bases in between. This CDR3 contains 14 residues. From germline, CDR1 is MGHDK and CDR2 SYGVNS. The chain's CDR3 is CASISGEGTGELFF. The CDR3 bases are TGTGCCAGCATCTCGGGCGAGGGCACCGGGGAGCTGTTTTTT.

The genes are TRBV27 and TRBJ1-2; 7 nucleotides agree with TRBD1. CDR3 size: 14 residues. Germline V lookup: CDR1 MNHEY, CDR2 SMNVEV (reference sequence). V lost 2 bases and J lost 8; bases outside the gene matches: 8. The CDR3 region is CASSLSSTGLGYTF. CDR3 bases: TGTGCCAGCAGTTTAAGCTCGACAGGGCTCGGCTACACCTTC.

Only one count was recorded for this clone. V usage is TRBV6-5 and J usage is TRBJ2-7; the match to TRBD1 covers 7 bases. Trimming at V came to 3 bases and at J to 5 bases, leaving 7 bases not matched to a gene. CDR1 is MNHEY, CDR2 SVGAGI, per germline. This CDR3 region has 14 residues. The CDR3 region is CASSYSQGVHEQYF. In DNA, the CDR3 is TGTGCCAGCAGTTATTCTCAGGGGGTCCACGAGCAGTACTTC.

The table lists this clone with a count of one. V is TRBV9 and J is TRBJ2-7; TRBD1 matches at 11 bases. CDR1 is SGDLS, CDR2 YYNGEE, per germline. Losses at the gene ends were 4 bases for V and 2 bases for J; bases not matched to a gene: 5. This CDR3 comprises 15 residues. The CDR3 is CASSPGTGGPYEQYF. The CDR3 DNA sequence: TGTGCCAGCAGCCCAGGGACAGGGGGTCCCTACGAGCAGTACTTC.

CDR3 residues: CASSPARVGGLADTQYF. CDR3 nucleotide sequence: TGTGCCAGCAGCCCCGCTCGAGTGGGGGGGCTAGCAGATACGCAGTATTTT. V and J are TRBV9 and TRBJ2-3; tentatively, D is TRBD2 (7 bases). The CDR3 loop spans 17 amino acids. Trimming removed 4 bases at V and 4 bases at J, with 22 bases between. The germline V gene encodes CDR1 SGDLS and CDR2 YYNGEE.

The rearrangement uses TRBV6-6 and TRBJ2-7, with unresolved D. This CDR3 is 15 amino acids long. Trimming pared 7 bases from V and 0 bases from J, leaving 16 bases between. Germline loops: CDR1 MNHNY, CDR2 SVGAGI (reference sequence). This CDR3 is CASNPLLSSSYEQYF. The CDR3 DNA reads TGTGCCAGCAACCCCTTATTATCCAGCTCCTACGAGCAGTACTTC.